This TCR beta chain was captured in a study of TIL therapy for anti-PD-1-resistant metastatic lung cancer. At the level of the study: Patients then received nivolumab; progressors got lymphodepletion, TIL and IL-2. A few tumors were EGFR-mutant and two were ALK-rearranged.

Regarding time point: pre-treatment sample, taken before nivolumab and TIL therapy. Adults with stage 4 NSCLC were enrolled in a phase I trial. The libraries were made with immunoSEQ v3. Libraries were prepared by immunoSEQ multiplex PCR; TCRdb keeps only in-frame clonotypes and omits some of them. The table shows tens of thousands of clones, with about four fifths occurring only once. Germline-derived CDR1 and CDR2 are MNHEY and SMNVEV (reference sequence). V was shortened by 5 bases and J by 8 bases, with 10 bases between the two germline ends. The CDR3 is 12 residues long. This chain connects TRBV27 to TRBJ2-1, with a tentative D call TRBD1 (5 bases). The sample in question was blood, obtained at baseline. The TCR sequence derives from a person aged 25-85 years with non-small cell lung cancer. Here the CDR3 DNA reads TGTGCCAGCAGTCTTAGGGGTGATGAGCAGTTCTTC. Encoded protein: CASSLRGDEQFF.